A few counts support the clone carrying this TCR beta chain. Both 60 Vbeta primers and 13 Jbeta primers went into the PCR. Assay used: immunoSEQ multiplex PCR; TCRdb lists only in-frame clones, some missing. The sample records roughly 80,000 clones, approximately 80% being singletons. The data derive from a study of cytomegalovirus exposure and HLA in healthy donors. Overall study: Samples from HLA-typed donors yielded approximately 80 million unique TCRs in an early data release.

Donors had nominal health at sampling but likely had unrecorded immune exposures. V lost 3 bases, J lost 2 bases, and 4 bases stayed unmatched. Germline V gene sequence: CDR1 SGHNT, CDR2 YYREEE (reference sequence). The CDR3 contains 16 residues. This chain joins TRBV5-4 and TRBJ2-3, with 12 bases that match TRBD2. Material for sequencing was PBMCs. The sequence derives from a woman aged 25 to 39 in good health and CMV-seronegative. The DNA of the CDR3 is TGTGCCAGCAGCTCGACTAGCGGGGGATTCACAGATACGCAGTATTTT. This gives the protein CASSSTSGGFTDTQYF.